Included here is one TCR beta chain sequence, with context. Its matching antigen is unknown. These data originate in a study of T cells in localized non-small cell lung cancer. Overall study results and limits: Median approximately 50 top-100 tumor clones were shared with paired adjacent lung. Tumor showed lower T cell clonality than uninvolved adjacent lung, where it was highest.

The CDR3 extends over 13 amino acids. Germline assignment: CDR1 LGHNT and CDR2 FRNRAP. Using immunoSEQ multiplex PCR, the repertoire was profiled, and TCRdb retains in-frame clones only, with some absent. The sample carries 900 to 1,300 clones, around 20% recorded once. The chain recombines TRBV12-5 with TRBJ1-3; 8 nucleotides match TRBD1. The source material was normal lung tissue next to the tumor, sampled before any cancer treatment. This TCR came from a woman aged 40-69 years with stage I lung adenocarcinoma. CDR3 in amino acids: CASTLDRVDTIYF. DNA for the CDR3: TGTGCCAGCACCCTGGACAGGGTGGACACCATATATTTT.